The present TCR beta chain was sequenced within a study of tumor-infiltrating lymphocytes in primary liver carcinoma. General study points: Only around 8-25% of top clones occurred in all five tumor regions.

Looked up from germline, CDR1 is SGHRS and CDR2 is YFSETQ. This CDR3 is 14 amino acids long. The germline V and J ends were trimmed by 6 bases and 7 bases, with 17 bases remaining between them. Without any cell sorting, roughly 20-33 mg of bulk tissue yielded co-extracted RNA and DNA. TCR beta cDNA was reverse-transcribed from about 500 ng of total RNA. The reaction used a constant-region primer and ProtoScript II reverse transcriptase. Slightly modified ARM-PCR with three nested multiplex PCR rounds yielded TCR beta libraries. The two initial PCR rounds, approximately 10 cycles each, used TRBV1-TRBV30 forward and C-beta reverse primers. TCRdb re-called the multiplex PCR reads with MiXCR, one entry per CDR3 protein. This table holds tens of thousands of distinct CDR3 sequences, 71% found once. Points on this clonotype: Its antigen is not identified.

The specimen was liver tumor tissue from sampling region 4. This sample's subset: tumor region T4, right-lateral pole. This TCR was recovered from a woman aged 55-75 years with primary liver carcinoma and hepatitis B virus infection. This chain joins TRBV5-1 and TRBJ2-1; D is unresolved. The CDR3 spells CASNFSRSRNEQFF. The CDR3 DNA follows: TGCGCCAGCAACTTTAGCAGGAGTCGGAATGAGCAGTTCTTC.